This T cell receptor beta chain was documented in a study of OX40 agonist ivuxolimab in advanced cancers. Germline V lookup: CDR1 KGHSH, CDR2 LQKENI. V lost 3 bases to trimming and J lost 0 bases, with 7 bases between them. The CDR3 totals 14 residues. TCRdb keeps only in-frame clones here, not all; method: immunoSEQ multiplex PCR. This table holds 90,000 to 95,000 clones, approximately 80% found once. The source was CD4+ or CD8+ T cells sorted from blood, collected in a trial of the OX40 agonist ivuxolimab. This clonotype was sampled from an adult with an advanced solid tumor such as melanoma, head and neck, liver or kidney cancer. This chain links TRBV18 with TRBJ2-3; D is unresolved. In nucleotides, the CDR3 is TGTGCCAGCTCACCGAGTGTCAGCACAGATACGCAGTATTTT. Translated: CASSPSVSTDTQYF.